This TCR beta chain derives from a study of cytomegalovirus exposure and HLA in healthy donors. Study summary: Earlier sequencing of approximately 180 million T cells yielded approximately 100 million unique TCR beta sequences. Overall study results and limits: Researchers catalogued some 160 TCR beta chains as cytomegalovirus-associated. Further analysis was carried out later, and it showed several of the most significant clusters appearing linked to common viral pathogens. With later analysis, a missense DCLRE1C variant became linked to TCR beta V- and J-gene trimming.

As for this clone: The antigen is undetermined.

The PCR ran on 60 Vbeta and 13 Jbeta primers. TCRdb keeps only in-frame clones here, not all; method: immunoSEQ multiplex PCR. The sample lists more than 90,000 clones, about 76% occurring once. The sequenced material came from PBMCs. This sequence was found in a man aged 30 to 45 in good health and CMV-seropositive.

The CDR3 DNA sequence: TGTGCCAGCAGTTCGCGGGAGGAGGGGATGGGGCCCCAGCATTTT. Protein sequence: CASSSREEGMGPQHF. The chain combines TRBV6-5 with TRBJ1-5, with D possibly matching TRBD1 (5 bases). Per the germline V gene, CDR1 is MNHEY and CDR2 is SVGAGI. Trimming took 4 bases from V and 9 from J, leaving 19 bases between them. The CDR3 runs to 15 residues.